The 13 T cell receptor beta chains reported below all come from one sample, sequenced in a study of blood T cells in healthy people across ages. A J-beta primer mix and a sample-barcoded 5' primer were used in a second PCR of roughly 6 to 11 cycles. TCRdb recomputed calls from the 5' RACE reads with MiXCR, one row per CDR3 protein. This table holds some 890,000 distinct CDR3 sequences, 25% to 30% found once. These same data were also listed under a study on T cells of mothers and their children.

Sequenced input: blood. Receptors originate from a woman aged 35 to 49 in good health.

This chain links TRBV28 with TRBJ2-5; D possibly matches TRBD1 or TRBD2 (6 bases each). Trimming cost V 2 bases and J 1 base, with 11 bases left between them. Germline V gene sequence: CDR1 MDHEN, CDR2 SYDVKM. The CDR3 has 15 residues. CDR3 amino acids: CASSLPQGGQETQYF. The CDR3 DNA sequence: TGTGCCAGCAGTTTACCACAGGGAGGCCAAGAGACCCAGTACTTC.

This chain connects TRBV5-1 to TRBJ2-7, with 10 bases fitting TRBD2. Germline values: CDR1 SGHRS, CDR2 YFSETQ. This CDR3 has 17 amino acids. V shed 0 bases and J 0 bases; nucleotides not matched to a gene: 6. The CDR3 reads CASSLGLAGALSYEQYF. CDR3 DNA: TGCGCCAGCAGCTTGGGGCTAGCGGGGGCTCTCTCCTACGAGCAGTACTTC.

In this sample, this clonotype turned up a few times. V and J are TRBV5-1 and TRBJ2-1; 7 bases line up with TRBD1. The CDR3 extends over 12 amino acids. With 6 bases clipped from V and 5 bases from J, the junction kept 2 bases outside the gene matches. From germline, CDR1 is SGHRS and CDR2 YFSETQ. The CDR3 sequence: CASNRGDNEQFF. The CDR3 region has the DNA TGCGCCAGCAACAGGGGAGACAATGAGCAGTTCTTC.

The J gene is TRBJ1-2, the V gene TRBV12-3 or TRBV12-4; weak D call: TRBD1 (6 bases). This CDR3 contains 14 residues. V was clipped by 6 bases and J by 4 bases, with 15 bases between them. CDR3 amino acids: CASSPQTGIYGYTF. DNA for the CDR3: TGTGCCAGCAGCCCTCAAACAGGGATCTATGGCTACACCTTC.

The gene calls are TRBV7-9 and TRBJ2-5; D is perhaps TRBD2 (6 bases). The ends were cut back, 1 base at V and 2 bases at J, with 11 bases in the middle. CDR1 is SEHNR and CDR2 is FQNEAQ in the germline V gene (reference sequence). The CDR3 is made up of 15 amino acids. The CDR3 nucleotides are TGTGCCAGCAGCTTAGAGTGGGAGGATCAAGAGACCCAGTACTTC. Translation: CASSLEWEDQETQYF.

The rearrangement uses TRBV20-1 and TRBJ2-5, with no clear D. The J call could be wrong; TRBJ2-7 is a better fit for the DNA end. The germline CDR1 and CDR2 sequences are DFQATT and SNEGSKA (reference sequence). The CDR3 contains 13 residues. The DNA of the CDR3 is TGCAGTGCTATGGGCCCCGCTGGCGCCGAGCAGTACTTC. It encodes CSAMGPAGAEQYF.

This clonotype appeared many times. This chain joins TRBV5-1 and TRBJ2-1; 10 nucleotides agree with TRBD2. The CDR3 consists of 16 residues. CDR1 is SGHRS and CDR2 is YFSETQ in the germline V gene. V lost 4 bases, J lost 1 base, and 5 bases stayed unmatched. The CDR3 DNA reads TGCGCCAGCAGCGGAGGACTAGCGGTGTCCTACAATGAGCAGTTCTTC. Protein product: CASSGGLAVSYNEQFF.

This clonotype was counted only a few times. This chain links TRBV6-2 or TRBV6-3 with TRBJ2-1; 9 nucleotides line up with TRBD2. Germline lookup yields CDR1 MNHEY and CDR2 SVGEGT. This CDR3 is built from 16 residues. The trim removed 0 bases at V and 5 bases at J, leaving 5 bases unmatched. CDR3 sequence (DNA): TGTGCCAGCAGTTACTCTAACCAGCGGGGGGACAATGAGCAGTTCTTC. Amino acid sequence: CASSYSNQRGDNEQFF.

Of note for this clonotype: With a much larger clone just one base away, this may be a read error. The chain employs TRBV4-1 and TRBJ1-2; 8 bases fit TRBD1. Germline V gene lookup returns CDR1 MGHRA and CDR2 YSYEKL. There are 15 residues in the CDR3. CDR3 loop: CASSPPDRGPYGHTF. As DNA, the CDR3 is TGCGCCAGCAGCCCACCCGACAGGGGCCCCTATGGCCACACCTTC.

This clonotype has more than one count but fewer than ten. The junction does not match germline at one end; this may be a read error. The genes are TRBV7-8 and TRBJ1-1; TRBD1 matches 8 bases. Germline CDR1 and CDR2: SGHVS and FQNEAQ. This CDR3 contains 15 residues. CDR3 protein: CVSSLWDRPNTEAFF. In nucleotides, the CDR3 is TGTGTCAGCAGCTTATGGGACAGGCCGAACACTGAAGCTTTCTTT.

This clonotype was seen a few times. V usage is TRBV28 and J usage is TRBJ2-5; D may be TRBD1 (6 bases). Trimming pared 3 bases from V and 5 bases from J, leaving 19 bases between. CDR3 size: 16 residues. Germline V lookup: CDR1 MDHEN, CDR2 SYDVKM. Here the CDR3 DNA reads TGTGCCAGCAGTTTGGATCAAACAGGGAAGCGGGAGACCCAGTACTTC. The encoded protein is CASSLDQTGKRETQYF.

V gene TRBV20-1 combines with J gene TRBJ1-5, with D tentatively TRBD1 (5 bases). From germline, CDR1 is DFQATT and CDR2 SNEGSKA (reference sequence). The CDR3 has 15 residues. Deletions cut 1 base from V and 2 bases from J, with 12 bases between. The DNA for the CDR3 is TGCAGTGCTAGAGGGCCGCAGGGAGGCAATCAGCCCCAGCATTTT. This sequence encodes CSARGPQGGNQPQHF.

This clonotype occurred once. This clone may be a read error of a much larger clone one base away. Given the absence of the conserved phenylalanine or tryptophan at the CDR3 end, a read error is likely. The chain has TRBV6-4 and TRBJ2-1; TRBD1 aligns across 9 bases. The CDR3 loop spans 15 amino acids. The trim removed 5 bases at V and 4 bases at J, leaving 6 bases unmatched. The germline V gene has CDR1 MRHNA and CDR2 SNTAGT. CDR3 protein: CASSLDRGDYNEQFC. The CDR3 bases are TGTGCCAGCAGTCTAGACAGGGGGGATTACAATGAGCAGTTCTGC.